Listed below are T cell receptor beta chains from one sample, sequenced in a study of blood T cell repertoires in COVID-19. The protocol was immunoSEQ multiplex PCR, while the TCRdb copy is restricted to in-frame clones and leaves out a portion. The table includes 200,000 to 300,000 clones, about 87% detected once. The sequenced sample consisted of peripheral blood. These receptors all come from a woman in her sixties or seventies with COVID-19, enrolled during active disease. Both conserved end residues are part of each CDR3. D genes are given only for firm matches. The size of a clone is reported for some rows only, either as once, few or many, or as a class for expanded clones.

size	D	V	J	DNA	CDR3
-	-	TRBV6-4	TRBJ2-2	TGTGCCAGCAGTGCGACAGTCTTGGGGACCGGGGAGCTGTTTTTT	CASSATVLGTGELFF
-	TRBD1	TRBV5-1	TRBJ1-4	TGCGCCAGCAGCTCGTCACCACCGGGACAGGGGGCCACTAATGAAAAACTGTTTTTT	CASSSSPPGQGATNEKLFF
-	-	TRBV24-1	TRBJ2-3	TGTGCCACGTCGTCTATGCTCACAGATACGCAGTATTTT	CATSSMLTDTQYF
few	-	TRBV6-5	TRBJ1-6	TGTGCCAGCAGTACCGGGACTCGGAATTCACCCCTCCACTTT	CASSTGTRNSPLHF
-	TRBD2	TRBV19	TRBJ2-2	TGTGCCAGTAGGGGACTAGCGGGAGACACCGGGGAGCTGTTTTTT	CASRGLAGDTGELFF
-	TRBD2	TRBV9	TRBJ2-1	TGTGCCAGCAGCGTGGGGACTAGCGGGACGGATGAGCAGTTCTTC	CASSVGTSGTDEQFF
few	TRBD1	TRBV6-2/TRBV6-3	TRBJ1-4	TGTGCCAGCAGCGTTACCGGGACAGGTTCATCTGGTAAACTGTTTTTT	CASSVTGTGSSGKLFF
-	TRBD2	TRBV29-1	TRBJ2-1	TGCAGCGTTGAACGGACTAGCGTTTACAATGAGCAGTTCTTC	CSVERTSVYNEQFF
-	-	TRBV3-1/TRBV3-2	TRBJ1-4	TGTGCCAGCAGCCAAGCCGTAACTAATGAAAAACTGTTTTTT	CASSQAVTNEKLFF
-	TRBD2	TRBV19	TRBJ2-3	TGTGCCAGTAGTATATCCCTGCTAGCGGGTGGCACAGATACGCAGTATTTT	CASSISLLAGGTDTQYF
-	-	TRBV28	TRBJ1-5	TGTGCCAGCAACGAAGGGGGATTGGGTCAGCCCCAGCATTTT	CASNEGGLGQPQHF
-	-	TRBV6-6	TRBJ2-2	TGTGCCAGCAGTTACCCCGGGGGTCTGAACACCGGGGAGCTGTTTTTT	CASSYPGGLNTGELFF
-	-	TRBV9	TRBJ1-2	TGTGCCAGCAGCGTAGGGCCTGGGGCAGGGGGCTACACCTTC	CASSVGPGAGGYTF
-	TRBD1	TRBV18	TRBJ1-2	TGTGCCAGCTCACTACGAACAGGGGAAGCTAACTATGGCTACACCTTC	CASSLRTGEANYGYTF
-	TRBD2	TRBV7-6	TRBJ2-7	TGTGCCAGCAGCTTAGAACCGGGACTAGCGGGAATTGGGCAGTACTTC	CASSLEPGLAGIGQYF
few	-	TRBV28	TRBJ1-1	TGTGCCAGCAGTCTCAGGGACATGAACACTGAAGCTTTCTTT	CASSLRDMNTEAFF
-	-	TRBV9	TRBJ2-7	TGTGCCAGCAGCGTAGGAGGCGGACAGGGTGGGCTAGCGGGACTAAAGGAGCAGTACTTC	CASSVGGGQGGLAGLKEQYF
-	TRBD2	TRBV19	TRBJ2-3	TGTGCCAGTAGTTCCCCGGGGGGTAGCGGGACCCACCGGACGCAGTATTTT	CASSSPGGSGTHRTQYF
few	-	TRBV7-9	TRBJ1-2	TGTGCCACCGGGGGGATAGACTATGGCTACACCTTC	CATGGIDYGYTF
-	-	TRBV6-5	TRBJ2-5	TGTGCCAGCAGTTACGCCGGACAGCAAGAGACCCAGTACTTC	CASSYAGQQETQYF
-	TRBD2	TRBV5-1	TRBJ2-3	TGCGCCAGCAGGGGACTAGCGACCAGCACAGATACGCAGTATTTT	CASRGLATSTDTQYF
once	TRBD2	TRBV4-3	TRBJ2-3	TGCGCCAGCAGCCAGGGAGGGGATACAGATACGCAGTATTTT	CASSQGGDTDTQYF
-	-	TRBV7-2	TRBJ2-2	TGTGCCAGCAGTTCAACAGGGTTAGCGAACACCGGGGAGCTGTTTTTT	CASSSTGLANTGELFF
once	-	TRBV2	TRBJ2-3	TGTGCCAGCAGTGCCAGGGCGGCGAGCACAGATACGCAGTATTTT	CASSARAASTDTQYF
-	-	TRBV7-7	TRBJ2-2	TGTGCCAGCAGCTCGGATAGCGGAACGAACACCGGGGAGCTGTTTTTT	CASSSDSGTNTGELFF
-	-	TRBV19	TRBJ2-3	TGTGCCAGTAGTGCCTCCAACAGGGCTCCGCAGTATTTT	CASSASNRAPQYF
-	TRBD2	TRBV3-1/TRBV3-2	TRBJ2-1	TGTGCCAGCAGCCAGGAGGGGACTAGCGGGAGGGCCCGCACGGTAAGCTCCTACAATGAGCAGTTCTTC	CASSQEGTSGRARTVSSYNEQFF
-	-	TRBV10-3	TRBJ2-1	TGTGCCATCAGTGACAGGGTCTCCTACAATGAGCAGTTCTTC	CAISDRVSYNEQFF
-	TRBD2	TRBV5-1	TRBJ2-7	TGCGCCAGCAGCTTCGGGAGCGGGAGCTCCTACGAGCAGTACTTC	CASSFGSGSSYEQYF
-	TRBD1	TRBV30	TRBJ1-5	TGTGCCTCCTCTGGGACAGGTGGAAGCAATCAGCCCCAGCATTTT	CASSGTGGSNQPQHF
-	-	TRBV30	TRBJ2-5	TGTGCCTGGAGTCTTAGTGTCCAAGAGACCCAGTACTTC	CAWSLSVQETQYF
-	TRBD2	TRBV5-6	TRBJ2-3	TGTGCCAGCAGCTTTATCCGGGGACTAGCGGGGGCCACAGATACGCAGTATTTT	CASSFIRGLAGATDTQYF
-	TRBD2	TRBV10-3	TRBJ2-2	TGTGCCATCAGTAACCTAGCGGAGTACGGGGAGCTGTTTTTT	CAISNLAEYGELFF
-	-	TRBV19	TRBJ1-5	TGTGCCAGTAGTATTGCCGGCCGGACGGCGGGTCAGCCCCAGCATTTT	CASSIAGRTAGQPQHF
-	TRBD1	TRBV13	TRBJ2-7	TGTGCCAGCAGCTTAGTCCCTCGGCAGGGGGTCTCCTACGAGCAGTACTTC	CASSLVPRQGVSYEQYF
-	-	TRBV7-2	TRBJ1-2	TGTGCCAGCAGCTTAGCGTACCAGGGGATTAACTATGGCTACACCTTC	CASSLAYQGINYGYTF
-	-	TRBV3-1/TRBV3-2	TRBJ1-1	TGTGCCAGCAGCCAAAATAGAGGGTTCATGAACACTGAAGCTTTCTTT	CASSQNRGFMNTEAFF
-	-	TRBV6-2/TRBV6-3	TRBJ2-2	TGTGCCAGCAGTTACCTTGCTGGGCAGGGTTTCACCGGGGAGCTGTTTTTT	CASSYLAGQGFTGELFF
-	TRBD1	TRBV5-6	TRBJ1-2	TGTGCCAGCAGCGTCCCGACAGGGGTTGACTATGGCTACACCTTC	CASSVPTGVDYGYTF
-	TRBD1	TRBV6-5	TRBJ1-5	TGTGCCAGCAGTAGAAGGACAGGGGGGACTCAGCCCCAGCATTTT	CASSRRTGGTQPQHF
-	TRBD2	TRBV5-4	TRBJ2-4	TGTGCCAGCAGCCGTCAGGGAGGGCTAGCCAAAAACATTCAGTACTTC	CASSRQGGLAKNIQYF